These 23 T cell receptor beta chains originate from one sample sequenced in a study of monozygotic twins with inflammatory bowel disease. Reanalyzing the 5' RACE reads, TCRdb keeps one entry per CDR3 protein, without DNA. The sample data list around 400,000 distinct CDR3 sequences. Sequenced material: blood. The receptors shown here come from a human donor with ulcerative colitis or Crohn's disease, or a healthy co-twin of an affected twin (not recorded which).

The J gene is TRBJ2-1, the V gene TRBV24-1; TCRdb's assignment of TRBD1 cannot be checked, as there is no DNA. This CDR3 comprises 12 residues. CDR1 is KGHDR, CDR2 SFDVKD, per germline. The CDR3 protein is CATSDVNREQFF.

The genes are TRBV4-3 and TRBJ1-1. This CDR3 is built from 13 residues. The germline V gene encodes CDR1 LGHNA and CDR2 YSLEER. CDR3 protein: CASSRGLGGEAFF.

The CDR3 loop reads CASSLLAGFGGEQFF. The gene calls are TRBV7-2 and TRBJ2-1; TCRdb's D call, TRBD2, is unchecked because there is no DNA. The CDR3 consists of 15 residues. CDR1 is SGHTA, CDR2 FQGNSA, per germline.

The rearrangement uses TRBV6-2 or TRBV6-3 and TRBJ1-1; without DNA, the TCRdb call of TRBD1 cannot be checked. Germline CDR1 reads MNHEY; CDR2 reads SVGEGT. This CDR3 is 15 amino acids long. The chain's CDR3 is CASSFSTGRNAEAFF.

J is TRBJ2-3 and V is TRBV7-6; TCRdb's D call of TRBD2 is untestable without DNA. Germline assignment: CDR1 SGHVS and CDR2 FNYEAQ. This CDR3 contains 15 residues. CDR3 in amino acids: CASSSPAGSTDTQYF.

The CDR3: CASRPDRGNEQFF. The J gene is TRBJ2-1, the V gene TRBV12-3 or TRBV12-4; TCRdb returns TRBD1, unconfirmable since there is no DNA. The CDR3 consists of 13 residues.

The rearrangement uses TRBV20-1 and TRBJ2-7; TCRdb's D call of TRBD2 is untestable without DNA. CDR1 is DFQATT, CDR2 SNEGSKA, per germline (reference sequence). This CDR3 has 13 residues. CDR3 in amino acids: CSAELGGTYEQYF.

The rearrangement joins TRBV18 to TRBJ2-7; TCRdb gives TRBD1 as the D gene, but with no DNA this cannot be confirmed. This CDR3 is built from 16 residues. Germline values: CDR1 KGHSH, CDR2 LQKENI. The CDR3 here is CASSPPGQGHAYEQYF.

V and J are TRBV18 and TRBJ2-7; with no DNA, the TCRdb D assignment of TRBD2 cannot be verified. The CDR3 sequence is 14 residues long. The germline CDR1 and CDR2 sequences are KGHSH and LQKENI. Here the CDR3 reads CASSPIGRAYEQYF.

The CDR3 region is CASRPTGTGELFF. This sequence joins TRBV6-6 and TRBJ2-2; no DNA is available, so the TRBD1 call from TCRdb remains unchecked. The CDR3 is 13 residues long. Looked up from germline, CDR1 is MNHNY and CDR2 is SVGAGI (reference sequence).

The J gene is TRBJ2-5, the V gene TRBV24-1; TCRdb designates TRBD1, a call that cannot be tested without DNA. There are 13 residues in the CDR3. Germline-derived CDR1 and CDR2 are KGHDR and SFDVKD. This chain's CDR3 is CATGKQGQETQYF.

CDR3 sequence: CSARVEQGPNQPQHF. The chain joins TRBV20-1 to TRBJ1-5; there is no DNA to check the TCRdb D call of TRBD1. The CDR3 runs 15 residues. The germline V gene encodes CDR1 DFQATT and CDR2 SNEGSKA (reference sequence).

V is TRBV4-1 and J is TRBJ1-2; TCRdb names TRBD1, which stays unverified in the absence of DNA. This CDR3 is 13 amino acids long. Germline V gives CDR1 MGHRA, CDR2 YSYEKL. The CDR3 sequence is CASSHGDTYGYTF.

The CDR3 loop reads CASSVVPGGATDTQYF. V gene TRBV9 combines with J gene TRBJ2-3; TCRdb picks TRBD1, but there is no DNA to check that call. In germline, CDR1 is SGDLS, CDR2 YYNGEE. The CDR3 runs 16 residues.

This chain joins TRBV7-3 and TRBJ2-2; the TCRdb D gene call, TRBD1, has no DNA to confirm it. This CDR3 is 13 amino acids long. The germline CDR1 and CDR2 sequences are SGHTA and FQGTGA. The chain's CDR3 is CASSWGRTGELFF. Combining the CDR3 with reference TRBV7-3 and TRBJ2-2 gives the whole variable domain GAGVSQTPSNKVTEKGKYVELRCDPISGHTALYWYRQSLGQGPEFLIYFQGTGAADDSGLPNDRFFAVRPEGSVSTLKIQRTERGDSAVYLCASSWGRTGELFFGEGSRLTVL.

This sequence joins TRBV25-1 and TRBJ2-1; the TCRdb D gene call, TRBD1, has no DNA to confirm it. Germline values: CDR1 MGHDK, CDR2 SYGVNS. The CDR3 loop spans 16 amino acids. This chain's CDR3 is CASSEEGQGSYNEQFF.

The chain recombines TRBV19 with TRBJ2-2; TCRdb's assignment of TRBD1 cannot be checked, as there is no DNA. Germline V CDR1 and CDR2: LNHDA, SQIVND (reference sequence). This CDR3 is 19 amino acids long. The CDR3 spells CASSTNFKPAGANTGELFF.

The V and J genes are TRBV7-2 and TRBJ2-7. Germline assignment: CDR1 SGHTA and CDR2 FQGNSA. CDR3 length: 14 amino acids. CDR3 residues: CASNLAGRFYEQYF. Using reference TRBV7-2 and TRBJ2-7 for the parts outside the CDR3, the full variable domain is GAGVSQSPSNKVTEKGKDVELRCDPISGHTALYWYRQSLGQGLEFLIYFQGNSAPDKSGLPSDRFSAERTGGSVSTLTIQRTQQEDSAVYLCASNLAGRFYEQYFGPGTRLTVT.

The V gene is TRBV29-1, the J gene TRBJ2-1; the D call of TRBD1 rests on TCRdb alone, since no DNA is present to check it. The CDR3 extends over 12 amino acids. Germline CDR1 SQVTM, CDR2 ANQGSEA. The CDR3: CSVGAQLNEQFF.

This chain links TRBV4-2 with TRBJ1-2; TCRdb's D call, TRBD1, is unchecked because there is no DNA. This CDR3 is built from 16 residues. CDR1 is LGHNA, CDR2 YNFKEQ, per germline. CDR3 residues: CASSQDQGRANYGYTF.

V and J are TRBV5-1 and TRBJ2-1; TCRdb designates TRBD2, a call that cannot be tested without DNA. The CDR3 loop spans 20 amino acids. CDR1 SGHRS and CDR2 YFSETQ come from the germline V gene. This CDR3 reads CASSLRPGTSGPPPYNEQFF. Full variable domain (remainder filled in from reference TRBV5-1 and TRBJ2-1): KAGVTQTPRYLIKTRGQQVTLSCSPISGHRSVSWYQQTPGQGLQFLFEYFSETQRNKGNFPGRFSGRQFSNSRSEMNVSTLELGDSALYLCASSLRPGTSGPPPYNEQFFGPGTRLTVL.

V is TRBV29-1 and J is TRBJ2-7; TCRdb picks TRBD1, but there is no DNA to check that call. Looked up from germline, CDR1 is SQVTM and CDR2 is ANQGSEA. The CDR3 is 14 residues long. The CDR3 is CSVATQGASYEQYF.

V is TRBV18 and J is TRBJ2-2; TCRdb gives TRBD1 as the D gene, but with no DNA this cannot be confirmed. Germline V gene data show CDR1 as KGHSH and CDR2 as LQKENI. The CDR3 consists of 16 residues. The CDR3 is CASSKSGTGRTGELFF.